This is a list of T cell receptor beta chains from one sample in a study of CD8+CD57+ T cells in acquired aplastic anemia. TCRdb reprocessed the reads via MiXCR and lists one record per CDR3 protein. In the table there are more than 70,000 distinct CDR3 sequences, 60% to 75% of which are singletons. Material: sorted CD4+, CD8+, or CD8+CD57+ T cells (not recorded which) from PBMCs. The receptors derive from a human donor with aplastic anemia. Each CDR3 is given with its conserved first and last residue. Each record gives: CDR3 protein, CDR3 DNA, J gene, D gene, clone size, V gene. The D gene is left open where the match is weak. A row's size may be missing; if present it is once, few, many or a size class.

CASSPSSGGSYNEQFF TGTGCCAGCAGCCCATCTAGCGGGGGTTCCTACAATGAGCAGTTCTTC TRBJ2-1 TRBD2 . TRBV7-8
CASTPSGAYGYTF TGTGCCAGCACCCCCTCAGGGGCTTATGGCTACACCTTC TRBJ1-2 . . TRBV7-2
CAIGYREGLETQYF TGTGCCATCGGATACAGGGAGGGCTTGGAGACCCAGTACTTC TRBJ2-5 . . TRBV10-3
CASSESGGGTDTQYF TGTGCCAGCAGTGAATCCGGGGGGGGCACAGATACGCAGTATTTT TRBJ2-3 TRBD2 few TRBV2
CAINEGSTTGELFF TGTGCCATCAACGAGGGATCCACCACCGGGGAGCTGTTTTTT TRBJ2-2 . . TRBV10-3
CASSKGTGNYGYTF TGTGCCAGTAGTAAGGGGACAGGGAACTATGGCTACACCTTC TRBJ1-2 TRBD1 . TRBV19
CASSLVEGAEAFF TGTGCCAGCAGCTTAGTGGAGGGAGCTGAAGCTTTCTTT TRBJ1-1 . . TRBV7-9
CATSDLVSTEAFF TGTGCCACCAGTGACCTGGTTTCCACTGAAGCTTTCTTT TRBJ1-1 . . TRBV24-1
CASSPRGGQRNTIYF TGTGCCAGCAGCCCTCGCGGGGGCCAGCGAAACACCATATATTTT TRBJ1-3 . . TRBV7-8
CASSLDLGETQYF TGTGCCAGCAGCTTAGATCTGGGGGAGACCCAGTACTTC TRBJ2-5 . few TRBV7-9
CSARLSDTQYF TGCAGTGCTCGACTTTCAGATACGCAGTATTTT TRBJ2-3 . . TRBV20-1
CASGSQANEKLFF TGTGCCAGCGGGAGCCAGGCTAATGAAAAACTGTTTTTT TRBJ1-4 . . TRBV6-1
CASKKGTGNTIYF TGTGCCAGCAAAAAGGGCACGGGAAACACCATATATTTC TRBJ1-3 . . TRBV7-9
CASSESERDRRYEQYF TGTGCCAGCAGTGAAAGTGAGCGGGACAGGCGCTACGAGCAGTACTTC TRBJ2-7 . . TRBV6-1
CATSRDQAGSVWETQYF TGTGCCACCAGCAGAGATCAAGCAGGGTCGGTTTGGGAGACCCAGTACTTC TRBJ2-5 . . TRBV15
CAITQDPVSTGETQYF TGTGCCATCACCCAGGATCCGGTCTCCACGGGGGAGACCCAGTACTTC TRBJ2-5 . once TRBV10-3
CASSLDRDSGYTF TGTGCCAGCAGCTTGGACAGAGATAGTGGCTACACCTTC TRBJ1-2 . . TRBV5-4
CASSSPWTGSYEQYF TGTGCCAGCAGTTCCCCCTGGACAGGGTCCTACGAGCAGTACTTC TRBJ2-7 TRBD1 few TRBV27
CATSDVSGSIDEQYF TGTGCCACCAGTGATGTTAGCGGGAGCATCGACGAGCAGTACTTC TRBJ2-7 TRBD2 few TRBV24-1
CASSIKALTGELFF TGTGCCAGTAGTATAAAAGCCCTCACCGGGGAGCTGTTTTTT TRBJ2-2 . . TRBV19
CASSSDRVGTEAFF TGTGCCAGCAGCTCAGATCGGGTGGGAACTGAAGCTTTCTTT TRBJ1-1 . . TRBV11-3
CASSLEGTGGYGYTF TGTGCCAGCAGCTTAGAGGGGACAGGGGGCTATGGCTACACCTTC TRBJ1-2 TRBD1 . TRBV7-9
CATSRGLTNREKLFF TGTGCCACCAGCAGAGGCCTTACCAATCGGGAAAAACTGTTTTTT TRBJ1-4 . . TRBV15
CSAAGGGRGRETQYF TGCAGTGCAGCGGGAGGCGGGAGAGGAAGGGAGACCCAGTACTTC TRBJ2-5 TRBD2 . TRBV20-1
CASSLAGTSVYNEQFF TGTGCCAGCAGCTTAGCCGGGACTAGCGTTTACAATGAGCAGTTCTTC TRBJ2-1 TRBD2 . TRBV7-8
CASSSGLESYEQYF TGTGCCAGCAGCTCGGGACTTGAGTCCTACGAGCAGTACTTC TRBJ2-7 . . TRBV13
CSARGGTGQFF TGCAGTGCTAGAGGAGGGACAGGGCAGTTCTTC TRBJ2-1 TRBD1 . TRBV20-1
CASRQVFSGANVLTF TGTGCCAGCAGACAGGTCTTCTCTGGGGCCAACGTCCTGACTTTC TRBJ2-6 . . TRBV2